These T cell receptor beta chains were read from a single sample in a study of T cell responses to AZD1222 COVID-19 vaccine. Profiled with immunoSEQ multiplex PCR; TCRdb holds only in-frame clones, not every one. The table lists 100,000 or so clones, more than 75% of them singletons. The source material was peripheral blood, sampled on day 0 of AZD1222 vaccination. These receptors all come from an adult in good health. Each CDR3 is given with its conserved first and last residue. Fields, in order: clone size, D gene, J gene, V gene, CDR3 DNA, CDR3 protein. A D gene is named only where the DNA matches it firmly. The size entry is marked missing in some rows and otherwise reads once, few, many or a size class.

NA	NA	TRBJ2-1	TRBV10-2	TGCGCCAGCCGCCTCGGAGGTCCCACCTACAATGAGCAGTTCTTC	CASRLGGPTYNEQFF
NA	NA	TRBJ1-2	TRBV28	TGTGCCAGCAGTTTAGGTCTTCACTACACCTTC	CASSLGLHYTF
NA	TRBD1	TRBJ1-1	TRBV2	TGTGCCAGCAGACTAGACAGGGACACTGAAGCTTTCTTT	CASRLDRDTEAFF
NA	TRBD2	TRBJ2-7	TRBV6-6	TGTGCCAGCAGCCGGAGAGGACTAGCTCTCCACGAGCAGTACTTC	CASSRRGLALHEQYF
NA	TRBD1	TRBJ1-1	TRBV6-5	TGTGCCAGCAGTCCAGGACAGGGCATTGACACTGAAGCTTTCTTT	CASSPGQGIDTEAFF
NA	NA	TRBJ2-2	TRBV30	TGTGCCTGGAGTGTATCCCGATACACCGGGGAGCTGTTTTTT	CAWSVSRYTGELFF
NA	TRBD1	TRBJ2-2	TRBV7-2	TGTGCCAGCAGCTGGTCAGGGGGCGCTCCCGGGGAGCTGTTTTTT	CASSWSGGAPGELFF
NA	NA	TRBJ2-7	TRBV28	TGTGCCAGCGCCGGGACTTCGTCATACGAGCAGTACTTC	CASAGTSSYEQYF
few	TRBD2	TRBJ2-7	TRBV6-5	TGTGCCAGCAGTCCATGGACTAGCGGGAACTACGAGCAGTACTTC	CASSPWTSGNYEQYF
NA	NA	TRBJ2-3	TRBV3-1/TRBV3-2	TGTGCCAGCAGCCCACAACTCTGGGATACGCAGTATTTT	CASSPQLWDTQYF
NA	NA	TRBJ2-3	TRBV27	TGTGCCAGCGGGCGGACAGATACGCAGTATTTT	CASGRTDTQYF
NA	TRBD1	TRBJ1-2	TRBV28	TGTGCCAGCAGGGGACAGTACTATGGCTACACCTTC	CASRGQYYGYTF
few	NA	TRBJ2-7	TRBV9	TGTGCCAGCAGCGTAGACTCTGGGGACGAGCAGTACTTC	CASSVDSGDEQYF
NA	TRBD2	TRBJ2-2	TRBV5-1	TGCGCCAGCACGACGGGAGGTCCCACCGGGGAGCTGTTTTTT	CASTTGGPTGELFF
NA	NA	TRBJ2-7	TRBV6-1	TGTGCCAGCAGTGAGGCTTTCTACGAGCAGTACTTC	CASSEAFYEQYF
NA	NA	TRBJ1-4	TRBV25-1	TGTGCCAGCACCTCGGTCAGTAATGAAAAACTGTTTTTT	CASTSVSNEKLFF
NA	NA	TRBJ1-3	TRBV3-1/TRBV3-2	TGTGCCAGCAGCCATCCCCGAACGTTCTCTGGAAACACCATATATTTT	CASSHPRTFSGNTIYF
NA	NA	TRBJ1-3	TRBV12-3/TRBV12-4	TGTGCCAGCAGCTACTCAGGGGACACCATATATTTT	CASSYSGDTIYF
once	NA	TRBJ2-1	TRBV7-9	TGTGCCAGCAGCCGTCGAGGCGAGACGGGGGTTGAGCAGTTCTTC	CASSRRGETGVEQFF
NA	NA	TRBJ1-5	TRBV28	TGTGCCAGCAGTTTAGTCTTCAATCAGCCCCAGCATTTT	CASSLVFNQPQHF
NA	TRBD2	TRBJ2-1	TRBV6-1	TGTGCCAGCAGTGAATGGGGGACTAGCCTGTTCTTC	CASSEWGTSLFF
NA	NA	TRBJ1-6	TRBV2	TGTGCCAGCAGTGAACGACAGGCCAGCTCCTATAATTCACCCCTCCACTTT	CASSERQASSYNSPLHF
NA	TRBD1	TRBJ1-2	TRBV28	TGTGCCAGCAGTTCTCCCGACAGGGCTATGGATGGCTACACCTTC	CASSSPDRAMDGYTF
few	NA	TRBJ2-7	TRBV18	TGTGCCAGCTCACCACGGGGGGAGTTCTACGAGCAGTACTTC	CASSPRGEFYEQYF
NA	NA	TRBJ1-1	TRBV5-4	TGTGCCAGCAGCTTGGCCGGGAGGGGTCTTACTTGGGCTTTCTTT	CASSLAGRGLTWAFF
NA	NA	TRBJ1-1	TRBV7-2	TGTGCCAGCAGCGCACAGGGCGGAGGCACTGAAGCTTTCTTT	CASSAQGGGTEAFF
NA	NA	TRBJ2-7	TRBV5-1	TGCGCCAGCGGTCCCGGGACCGACCTCGAGCAGTACTTC	CASGPGTDLEQYF
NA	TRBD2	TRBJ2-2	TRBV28	TGTGCCAGCCGGACTAGCCCGAACACCGGGGAGCTGTTTTTT	CASRTSPNTGELFF
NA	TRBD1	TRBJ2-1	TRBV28	TGTGCCAGCACCTCCGGGACAGGGGTCAATGAGCAGTTCTTC	CASTSGTGVNEQFF
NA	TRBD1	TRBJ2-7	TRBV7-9	TGTGCCAGCAGCTCCGGACAGGGGGTTGACTACGAGCAGTACTTC	CASSSGQGVDYEQYF
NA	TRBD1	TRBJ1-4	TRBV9	TGTGCCAGCAGCCCACAGGGGGGAGGTGAAAAACTGTTTTTT	CASSPQGGGEKLFF
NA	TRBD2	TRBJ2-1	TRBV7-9	TGTGCCAGCAGCTTACAGGCACTAGCGGGAGGAGAGCAGTTCTTC	CASSLQALAGGEQFF
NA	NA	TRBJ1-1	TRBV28	TGTGCCACCCTAGACACCTCAAACACTGAAGCTTTCTTT	CATLDTSNTEAFF
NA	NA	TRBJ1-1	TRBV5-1	TGCGCCAGCAGCTTAGGCCCCGACACTGAAGCTTTCTTT	CASSLGPDTEAFF
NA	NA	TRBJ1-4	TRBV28	TGTGCCAGCAGCACGGGACATGAAAAACTGTTTTTT	CASSTGHEKLFF
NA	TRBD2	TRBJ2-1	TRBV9	TGTGCCAGCAGTGATACCCCGGCTAGCGGTTACTACAATGAGCAGTTCTTC	CASSDTPASGYYNEQFF